These 7 T cell receptor beta chains share one sample of origin, sequenced in a study of Ad26.COV2.S vaccination and SARS-CoV-2 variants. Treatment reported: roughly 18 received Ad26.COV2.S at low or high dose, single or two shots; 5 received placebo; per-sample allocation not given. Each sample was drawn 63 days after the first injection (of vaccine or placebo). TCRdb keeps only in-frame clones here, not all; method: immunoSEQ multiplex PCR. The repertoire holds fewer than 900,000 clones, with 89% as singletons. Sequenced here: peripheral blood, sampled in a trial of Ad26.COV2.S vaccine versus placebo. These receptors were taken from a person aged 18-60 years who received the Ad26.COV2.S COVID-19 vaccine or a placebo.

The J gene is TRBJ2-1, the V gene TRBV2; no definite D call. V was cut by 4 bases and J by 3 bases, with 7 bases left in between. Germline V gene data show CDR1 as SNHLY and CDR2 as FYNNEI. This CDR3 spans 13 amino acids. The CDR3 reads CASSGGIYNEQFF. The CDR3 nucleotides are TGTGCCAGCAGTGGAGGAATCTACAATGAGCAGTTCTTC.

V and J are TRBV4-3 and TRBJ2-7; maybe TRBD2 (6 bases). This CDR3 has 18 amino acids. The ends were cut back, 0 bases at V and 2 bases at J, with 20 bases in the middle. Per germline, CDR1 LGHNA and CDR2 YSLEER. The CDR3 region has the DNA TGCGCCAGCAGCCAAGAAGGAGGCTCGGGGGACTTTACCTACGAGCAGTACTTC. This gives the protein CASSQEGGSGDFTYEQYF.

The chain recombines TRBV7-2 with TRBJ2-5; 7 bases are shared with TRBD2. Trimming removed 4 bases from V and 5 bases from J; junction bases left unmatched: 4. From germline, CDR1 is SGHTA and CDR2 FQGNSA. The CDR3 spans 13 residues. CDR3 nucleotide sequence: TGTGCCAGCAGCTCGACTAGCCGCGAGACCCAGTACTTC. Encoded protein: CASSSTSRETQYF. Looking up the rest from reference TRBV7-2 and TRBJ2-5 gives the full variable domain: GAGVSQSPSNKVTEKGKDVELRCDPISGHTALYWYRQSLGQGLEFLIYFQGNSAPDKSGLPSDRFSAERTGGSVSTLTIQRTQQEDSAVYLCASSSTSRETQYFGPGTRLLVL.

The V call is TRBV6-2 or TRBV6-3, the J call TRBJ1-5; 7 nucleotides line up with TRBD1. CDR1 and CDR2 (germline): MNHEY, SVGEGT. This CDR3 region has 15 residues. V gave up 6 bases and J gave up 2 bases; unmatched junction bases: 7. CDR3 DNA: TGTGCCAGCAGCCTGACAGGGATACGCAATCAGCCCCAGCATTTT. This gives the protein CASSLTGIRNQPQHF.

The chain employs TRBV19 and TRBJ1-5, with 12 nucleotides matching TRBD1. Germline values: CDR1 LNHDA, CDR2 SQIVND (reference sequence). Trimming cost V 4 bases and J 0 bases; bases outside gene matches: 13. The CDR3 has 20 residues. CDR3 sequence reads: CASSTLGTGGSTYSNQPQHF. CDR3 DNA sequence: TGTGCCAGTAGTACGTTGGGGACAGGGGGCTCTACCTATAGCAATCAGCCCCAGCATTTT.

This clone appeared a single time. The V call is TRBV29-1, the J call TRBJ2-3; 7 positions agree with TRBD2. The germline CDR1 and CDR2 sequences are SQVTM and ANQGSEA. The CDR3 consists of 16 residues. After removal of 7 bases from V and 0 bases from J, the junction contained 13 bases not matched to a gene. The CDR3 DNA is TGCAGCGCGGGGGGTGGGGACGGACGTAGCACAGATACGCAGTATTTT. This translates into CSAGGGDGRSTDTQYF.

This chain links TRBV3-1 (or the pseudogene TRBV3-2) with TRBJ2-7; 10 bases agree with TRBD2. CDR3 length: 17 residues. V dropped 3 bases and J dropped 0; count of bases not matched to a gene: 8. From germline, CDR1 is LGHDT and CDR2 YNNKEL (reference sequence). This CDR3 is CASSHRTSGRSSYEQYF. CDR3 bases: TGTGCCAGCAGCCACCGGACTAGCGGACGGAGCTCCTACGAGCAGTACTTC.